This entry describes one T cell receptor beta chain. In assigning cohorts, the study relied on participant-reported clinical history. Repertoires were generated with immunoSEQ multiplex PCR, while TCRdb's copy carries only in-frame clones and drops some. The sample contains 200,000 to 250,000 clones, 75% to 90% of which appear only once. The CDR3 spans 14 residues. V was trimmed by 6 bases and J by 3 bases, leaving 12 bases between them. The germline V gene has CDR1 KGHSH and CDR2 LQKENI. This specimen belongs to a study of blood T cell repertoires in COVID-19. For the study at large: From the United States, Italy and Spain came samples of acute and convalescent COVID-19.

The V gene is TRBV18, the J gene TRBJ1-5; D is possibly TRBD1 (6 bases). This clonotype was obtained from a woman aged 25-40 years with acute COVID-19. Input material: PBMCs or T cells enriched from blood (not recorded which). DNA for the CDR3: TGTGCCAGCTCTAGGACAGAGAACAATCAGCCCCAGCATTTT. The encoded protein is CASSRTENNQPQHF.